This T cell receptor beta chain emerged from a study of early T cells in non-severe SARS-CoV-2 infection. In its sample, this clonotype was seen many times. Trimming took off 3 bases at V and 7 bases at J, with 12 bases between the two ends. Germline V gene sequence: CDR1 KGHSH, CDR2 LQKENI. This CDR3 is built from 13 residues. TCRdb redid the calling of the 5' RACE reads with MiXCR, one entry per CDR3 protein. The sample gives approximately 50,000 distinct CDR3 sequences, approximately 7.6% of which show up once; roughly 5% is in the top ten. This sequence joins TRBV18 and TRBJ1-1, with D uncertain. This TCR was sampled from an adult who was a healthcare worker with PCR-confirmed SARS-CoV-2 infection or an uninfected control (not recorded which). The sample was whole blood. The CDR3 spells CASSPDGSLEAFF. Here the CDR3 DNA reads TGTGCCAGCTCACCGGACGGATCACTTGAAGCTTTCTTT.